The present T cell receptor (beta chain) was sequenced within a study of blood T cells in healthy people across ages. At the level of the study: Through template switching, about one barcoded beta molecule was captured per two T cells, as measured in model experiments.

About this clonotype: What it binds is not known.

A second roughly 6 to 11 cycle PCR used barcoded and J-beta primers. TCRdb re-called the 5' RACE reads with MiXCR, one entry per CDR3 protein. Among around 500,000 distinct CDR3 sequences listed, 27% were seen once. General observations from the study: Long-lived donors carried more naive CD4+ cells and greater diversity than aged donors.

The J segment lost 5 bases and the V segment lost 6 bases, leaving 14 bases of the junction unmatched. The CDR3 has 16 residues. In addition, the sample was reused for a study of T cells of mothers and their children. Turning to that study: Addition of sample barcodes and 2-4 random nucleotides occurred through the M1S primer of the second PCR.

The sample comprised blood. This receptor was taken from a boy aged 2 to 9 in good health. V and J are TRBV12-3 or TRBV12-4 and TRBJ2-5, with 8 bases lining up with TRBD1. The CDR3 here is CASRSNRGTGGETQYF. The CDR3 coding sequence is TGTGCCAGCAGATCAAACCGGGGGACAGGCGGGGAGACCCAGTACTTC.